The 10 T cell receptor beta chains in this list originate from one sample, sequenced in a study of cytomegalovirus exposure and HLA in healthy donors (dated by TCRdb to 2015 to 2018). The library came from the immunoSEQ multiplex PCR assay. The multiplex PCR relied on a mix of 60 forward primers for TCR Vbeta segments and 13 reverse primers for TCR Jbeta segments. The table comes from immuneACCESS by way of TCRdb, which keeps in-frame sequences with V and J called. Part of the clones is missing from these tables; in studies checked, under half for an unresolved V gene and the rest for unknown reasons. The table for this sample lists about 150,000 clones; over 60% of them were counted only once. The ten largest make up 3% of the sample. The specimen sequenced was PBMCs. All receptors derive from a woman between 25 and 40 years old in good health and CMV-seropositive.

CDR3: CASSSGSGQQFF. CDR3 DNA: TGTGCCAGCAGCTCAGGAAGCGGGCAGCAGTTCTTC. The rearrangement uses TRBV11-3 and TRBJ2-1; possible D gene TRBD2, 6 bases. Germline values: CDR1 SGHNT, CDR2 YENEEA. Trimming left V 4 bases short and J 11 bases short, with 12 bases between. The CDR3 has 12 residues.

This clone occurred a few times. Other DNA variants within this sample encode the same CDR3. V is TRBV29-1 and J is TRBJ1-2, with 10 bases aligning to TRBD1. Germline CDR1 reads SQVTM; CDR2 reads ANQGSEA. V dropped 0 bases and J dropped 5; count of bases not matched to a gene: 12. The length of the CDR3 is 17 residues. CDR3 bases: TGCAGCGTTGAAGATGAGAGCTCGGGACAGGGGTTTTATGGCTACACCTTC. Encoded protein: CSVEDESSGQGFYGYTF.

J is TRBJ1-1 and V is TRBV11-2, with a tentative D call TRBD1 (5 bases). The CDR3 runs to 16 residues. V lost 4 bases, J lost 2 bases, and 17 bases lay in between. Per germline, CDR1 SGHAT and CDR2 FQNNGV. CDR3 loop: CASSYSRGGVNTEAFF. The CDR3 nucleotides are TGTGCCAGCAGCTACTCCCGGGGCGGGGTAAACACTGAAGCTTTCTTT. Variable domain in full (rest from reference TRBV11-2 and TRBJ1-1): EAGVAQSPRYKIIEKRQSVAFWCNPISGHATLYWYQQILGQGPKLLIQFQNNGVVDDSQLPKDRFSAERLKGVDSTLKIQPAKLEDSAVYLCASSYSRGGVNTEAFFGQGTRLTVV.

The chain has TRBV5-4 and TRBJ1-6, with D possibly being TRBD1 (6 bases). The CDR3 length is 14 residues. The V gene's germline CDR1 is SGHNT and CDR2 YYREEE (reference sequence). V gave up 0 bases and J gave up 8 bases, with 9 bases separating them. The CDR3 bases are TGTGCCAGCAGCTTGGGGGGGCAGGATTCACCCCTCCACTTT. Amino acids: CASSLGGQDSPLHF.

The chain is built from TRBV5-1 and TRBJ2-3; TRBD2 matches 8 bases. The germline V gene encodes CDR1 SGHRS and CDR2 YFSETQ. The V segment lost 3 bases and the J segment 0 bases; nucleotides outside the gene matches: 6. This CDR3 has 16 amino acids. The CDR3 region has the DNA TGCGCCAGCAGCTCCGGGGGGGCGGGGAGCACAGATACGCAGTATTTT. This gives the protein CASSSGGAGSTDTQYF.

This clone was observed a single time. The chain uses TRBV9 and TRBJ2-5, with 9 bases that match TRBD2. Germline CDR1 and CDR2: SGDLS and YYNGEE. V was pared by 4 bases and J by 7 bases, with 11 bases of the junction left unmatched. The CDR3 has 15 amino acids. For the CDR3, the DNA is TGTGCCAGCAGCCCCTCACCGGGACTAGCCGGGACCCAGTACTTC. Its protein is CASSPSPGLAGTQYF.

The genes are TRBV11-2 and TRBJ2-7; TRBD1 is a possible D gene (6 bases). Trimming stripped 2 bases from V and 1 base from J, with 12 bases between. Per the germline V gene, CDR1 is SGHAT and CDR2 is FQNNGV. The CDR3 runs 15 residues. The CDR3 bases are TGTGCCAGCAGCTTACACAGCGACAGGTCCTACGAGCAGTACTTC. As protein: CASSLHSDRSYEQYF. The whole variable domain, filled in from reference TRBV11-2 and TRBJ2-7, reads EAGVAQSPRYKIIEKRQSVAFWCNPISGHATLYWYQQILGQGPKLLIQFQNNGVVDDSQLPKDRFSAERLKGVDSTLKIQPAKLEDSAVYLCASSLHSDRSYEQYFGPGTRLTVT.

The chain uses TRBV2 and TRBJ1-1; D unresolved. The CDR3 covers 13 residues. Germline-derived CDR1 and CDR2 are SNHLY and FYNNEI. The ends were cut back, 4 bases at V and 6 bases at J, with 12 bases in the middle. CDR3: CASSAQSRAEAFF. CDR3 coding DNA: TGTGCCAGCAGTGCCCAGTCTAGAGCTGAAGCTTTCTTT. The full variable domain, its missing parts supplied by reference TRBV2 and TRBJ1-1, is EPEVTQTPSHQVTQMGQEVILRCVPISNHLYFYWYRQILGQKVEFLVSFYNNEISEKSEIFDDQFSVERPDGSNFTLKIRSTKLEDSAMYFCASSAQSRAEAFFGQGTRLTVV.

The chain uses TRBV2 and TRBJ1-1, with D maybe TRBD1 (6 bases). The CDR3 has 13 amino acids. The germline CDR1 and CDR2 sequences are SNHLY and FYNNEI. V lost 4 bases to trimming and J lost 5 bases, with 11 bases between them. CDR3 DNA: TGTGCCAGCAGTGTCCGGGGGGCAACTGAAGCTTTCTTT. Protein sequence: CASSVRGATEAFF.

As concerns this clone: Mismatch with germline at one junction end may stem from a read error. The DNA of the CDR3 is TGCAGTGCTGGCTCCGACAGGCCTTTT. Encoded protein: CSAGSDRPF. The gene calls are TRBV20-1 and TRBJ1-1; a weak D match, TRBD1 (6 bases). This CDR3 is 9 amino acids long. Germline V gene lookup returns CDR1 DFQATT and CDR2 SNEGSKA (reference sequence).